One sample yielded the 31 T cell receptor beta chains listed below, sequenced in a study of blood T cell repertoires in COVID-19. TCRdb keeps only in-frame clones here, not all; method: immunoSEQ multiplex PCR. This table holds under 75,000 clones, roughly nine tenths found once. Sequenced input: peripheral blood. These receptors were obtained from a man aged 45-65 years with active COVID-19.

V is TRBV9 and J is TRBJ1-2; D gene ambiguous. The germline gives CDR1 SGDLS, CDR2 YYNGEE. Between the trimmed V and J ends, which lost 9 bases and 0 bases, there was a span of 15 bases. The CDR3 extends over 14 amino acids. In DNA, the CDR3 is TGTGCCAACTCGACTGTGAATTCTAACTATGGCTACACCTTC. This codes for CANSTVNSNYGYTF.

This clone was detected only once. As DNA, the CDR3 is TGTGCCAGCAGTTACTTGAGAGACAATGAGCAGTTCTTC. The encoded protein is CASSYLRDNEQFF. This chain connects TRBV6-2 or TRBV6-3 to TRBJ2-1; D not resolved. V lost 1 base and J 5 bases, leaving 6 bases between the germline ends. The CDR3 consists of 13 residues. CDR1 and CDR2 from the germline V gene are MNHEY and SVGEGT.

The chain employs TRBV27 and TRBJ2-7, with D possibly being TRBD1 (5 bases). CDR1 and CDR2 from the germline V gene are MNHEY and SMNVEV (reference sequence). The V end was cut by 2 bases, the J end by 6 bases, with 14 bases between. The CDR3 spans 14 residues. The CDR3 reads CASSLQGGTGEQYF. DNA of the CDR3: TGTGCCAGCAGTTTACAGGGTGGTACGGGCGAGCAGTACTTC.

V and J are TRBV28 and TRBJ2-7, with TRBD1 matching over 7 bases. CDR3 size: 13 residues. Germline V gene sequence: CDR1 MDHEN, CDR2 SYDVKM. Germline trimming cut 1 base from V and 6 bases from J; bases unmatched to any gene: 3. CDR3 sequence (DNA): TGTGCCAGCAGTTTATTCACAGGGGCCGAGCAGTACTTC. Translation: CASSLFTGAEQYF.

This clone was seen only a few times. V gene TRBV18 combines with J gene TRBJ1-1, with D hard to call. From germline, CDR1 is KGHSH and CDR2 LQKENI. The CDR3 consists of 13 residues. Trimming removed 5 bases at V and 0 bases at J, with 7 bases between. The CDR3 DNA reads TGTGCCAGCTCAACGGGAGTGAACACTGAAGCTTTCTTT. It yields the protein CASSTGVNTEAFF.

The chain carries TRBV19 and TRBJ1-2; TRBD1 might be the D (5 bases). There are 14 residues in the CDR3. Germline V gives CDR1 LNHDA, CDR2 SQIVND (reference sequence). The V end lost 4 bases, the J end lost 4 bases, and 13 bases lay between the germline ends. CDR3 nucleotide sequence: TGTGCCAGTAGTAGACCGACAGATCCCTATGGCTACACCTTC. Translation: CASSRPTDPYGYTF.

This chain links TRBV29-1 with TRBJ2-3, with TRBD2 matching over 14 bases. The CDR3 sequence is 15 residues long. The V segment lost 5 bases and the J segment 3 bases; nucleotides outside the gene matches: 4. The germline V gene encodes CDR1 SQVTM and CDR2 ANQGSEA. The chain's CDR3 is CSVTGTSGGTDTQYF. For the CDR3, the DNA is TGCAGCGTTACCGGGACTAGCGGGGGAACAGATACGCAGTATTTT.

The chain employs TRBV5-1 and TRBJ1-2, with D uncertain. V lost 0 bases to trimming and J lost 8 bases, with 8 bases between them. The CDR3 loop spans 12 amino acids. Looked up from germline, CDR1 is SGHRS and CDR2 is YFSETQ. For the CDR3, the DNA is TGCGCCAGCAGCTTGGCTGGGGAGGGCTACACCTTC. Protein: CASSLAGEGYTF.

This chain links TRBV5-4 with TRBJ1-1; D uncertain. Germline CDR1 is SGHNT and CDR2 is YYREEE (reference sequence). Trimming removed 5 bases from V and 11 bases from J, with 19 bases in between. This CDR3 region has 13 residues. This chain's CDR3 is CASRISGEAGAFF. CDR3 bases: TGTGCCAGCAGGATATCAGGCGAAGCGGGGGCTTTCTTT.

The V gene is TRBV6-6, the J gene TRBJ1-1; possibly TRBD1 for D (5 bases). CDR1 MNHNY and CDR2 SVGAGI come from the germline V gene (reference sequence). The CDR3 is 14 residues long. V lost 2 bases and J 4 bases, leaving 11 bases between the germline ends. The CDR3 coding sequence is TGTGCCAGCAGTTACGCAGGGCTGGGCACTGAAGCTTTCTTT. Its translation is CASSYAGLGTEAFF.

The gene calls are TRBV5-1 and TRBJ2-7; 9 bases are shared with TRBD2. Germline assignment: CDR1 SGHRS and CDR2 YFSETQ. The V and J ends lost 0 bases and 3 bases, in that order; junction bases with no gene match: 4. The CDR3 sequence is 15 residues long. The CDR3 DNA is TGCGCCAGCAGCTTGGAGGCGGGGGGGTTCTACGAGCAGTACTTC. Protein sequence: CASSLEAGGFYEQYF.

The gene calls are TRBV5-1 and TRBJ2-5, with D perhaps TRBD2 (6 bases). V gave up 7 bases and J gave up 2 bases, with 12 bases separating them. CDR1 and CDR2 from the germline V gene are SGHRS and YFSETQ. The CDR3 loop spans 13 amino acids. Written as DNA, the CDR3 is TGCGCCAGCCGAGCGGGCAATCAAGAGACCCAGTACTTC. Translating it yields CASRAGNQETQYF.

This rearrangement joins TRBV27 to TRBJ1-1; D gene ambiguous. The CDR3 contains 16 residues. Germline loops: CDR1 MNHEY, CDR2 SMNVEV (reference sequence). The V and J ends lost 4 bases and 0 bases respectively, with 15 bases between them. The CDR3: CASSSFVTLMNTEAFF. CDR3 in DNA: TGTGCCAGCAGTTCTTTTGTGACACTTATGAACACTGAAGCTTTCTTT.

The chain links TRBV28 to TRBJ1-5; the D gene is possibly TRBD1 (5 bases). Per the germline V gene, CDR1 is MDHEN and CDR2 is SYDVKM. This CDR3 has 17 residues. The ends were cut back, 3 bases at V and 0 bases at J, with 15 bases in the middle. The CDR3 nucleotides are TGTGCCAGCAGTTTCCGGGCGGGGGTTTATAGCAATCAGCCCCAGCATTTT. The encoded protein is CASSFRAGVYSNQPQHF.

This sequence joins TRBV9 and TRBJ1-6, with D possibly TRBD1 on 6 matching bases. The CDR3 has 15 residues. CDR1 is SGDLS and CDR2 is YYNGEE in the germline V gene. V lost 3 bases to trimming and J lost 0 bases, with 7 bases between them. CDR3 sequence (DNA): TGTGCCAGCAGCGCCAGGGGCTCCTATAATTCACCCCTCCACTTT. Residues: CASSARGSYNSPLHF.

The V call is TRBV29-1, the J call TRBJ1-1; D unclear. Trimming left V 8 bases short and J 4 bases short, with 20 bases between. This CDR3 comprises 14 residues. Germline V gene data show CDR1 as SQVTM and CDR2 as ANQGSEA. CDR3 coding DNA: TGCAGCACAAAGGGAGTCACTTATGGCACTGAAGCTTTCTTT. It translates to CSTKGVTYGTEAFF.

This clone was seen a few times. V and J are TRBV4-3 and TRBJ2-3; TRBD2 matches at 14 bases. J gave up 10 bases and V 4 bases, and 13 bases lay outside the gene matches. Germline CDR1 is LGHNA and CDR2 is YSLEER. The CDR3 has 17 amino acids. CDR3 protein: CASSLEQTSGGAVAQYF. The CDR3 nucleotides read TGCGCCAGCAGCCTCGAACAGACTAGCGGGGGGGCCGTGGCGCAGTATTTT.

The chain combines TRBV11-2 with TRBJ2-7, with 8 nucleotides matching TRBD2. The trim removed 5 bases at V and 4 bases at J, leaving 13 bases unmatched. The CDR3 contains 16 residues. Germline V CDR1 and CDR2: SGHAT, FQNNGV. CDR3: CASSPGWSPGGYEQYF. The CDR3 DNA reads TGTGCCAGCAGCCCCGGATGGTCTCCGGGGGGGTACGAGCAGTACTTC.

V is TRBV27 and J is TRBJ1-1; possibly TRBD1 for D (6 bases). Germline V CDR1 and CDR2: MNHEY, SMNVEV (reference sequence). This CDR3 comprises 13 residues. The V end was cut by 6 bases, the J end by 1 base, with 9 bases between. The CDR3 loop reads CASSAQGNTEAFF. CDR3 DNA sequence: TGTGCCAGCAGCGCACAGGGGAACACTGAAGCTTTCTTT.

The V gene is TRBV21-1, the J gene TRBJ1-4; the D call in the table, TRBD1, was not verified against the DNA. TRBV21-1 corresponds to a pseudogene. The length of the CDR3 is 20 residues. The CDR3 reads CASEASQMTAIFATNEKLFF. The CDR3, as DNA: TGTGCCAGCGAAGCCAGTCAAATGACAGCGATATTCGCAACTAATGAAAAACTGTTTTTT.

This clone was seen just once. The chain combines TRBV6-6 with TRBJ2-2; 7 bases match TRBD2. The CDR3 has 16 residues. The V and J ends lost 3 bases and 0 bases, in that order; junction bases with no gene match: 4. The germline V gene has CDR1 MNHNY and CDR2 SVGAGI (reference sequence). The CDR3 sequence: CASSYTSGANTGELFF. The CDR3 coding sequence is TGTGCCAGCAGTTATACGAGCGGGGCGAACACCGGGGAGCTGTTTTTT.

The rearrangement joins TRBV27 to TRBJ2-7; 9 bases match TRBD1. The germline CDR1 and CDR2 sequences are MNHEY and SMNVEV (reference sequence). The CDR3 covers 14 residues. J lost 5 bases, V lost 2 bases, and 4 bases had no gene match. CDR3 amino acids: CASSLRQGVHEQYF. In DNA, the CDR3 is TGTGCCAGCAGTTTAAGACAGGGGGTCCACGAGCAGTACTTC.

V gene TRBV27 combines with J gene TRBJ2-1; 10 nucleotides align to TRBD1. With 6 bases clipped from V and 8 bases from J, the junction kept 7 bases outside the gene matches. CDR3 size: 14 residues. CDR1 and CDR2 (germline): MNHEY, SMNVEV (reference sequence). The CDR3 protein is CASRTGQGFYEQFF. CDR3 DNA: TGTGCCAGCAGAACGGGACAGGGGTTCTATGAGCAGTTCTTC.

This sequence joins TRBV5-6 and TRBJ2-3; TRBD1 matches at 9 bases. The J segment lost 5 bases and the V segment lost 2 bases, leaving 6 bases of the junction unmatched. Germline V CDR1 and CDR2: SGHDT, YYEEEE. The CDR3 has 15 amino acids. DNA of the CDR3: TGTGCCAGCAGCTTAGGAGGACAGGGGATAGATACGCAGTATTTT. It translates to CASSLGGQGIDTQYF.

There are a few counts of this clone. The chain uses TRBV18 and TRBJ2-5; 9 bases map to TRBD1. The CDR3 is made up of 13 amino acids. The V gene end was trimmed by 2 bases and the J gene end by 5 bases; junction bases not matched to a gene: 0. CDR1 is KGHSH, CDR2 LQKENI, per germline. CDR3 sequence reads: CASSPDRGETQYF. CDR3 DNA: TGTGCCAGCTCACCAGACAGGGGGGAGACCCAGTACTTC. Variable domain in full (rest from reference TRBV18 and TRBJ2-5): NAGVMQNPRHLVRRRGQEARLRCSPMKGHSHVYWYRQLPEEGLKFMVYLQKENIIDESGMPKERFSAEFPKEGPSILRIQQVVRGDSAAYFCASSPDRGETQYFGPGTRLLVL.

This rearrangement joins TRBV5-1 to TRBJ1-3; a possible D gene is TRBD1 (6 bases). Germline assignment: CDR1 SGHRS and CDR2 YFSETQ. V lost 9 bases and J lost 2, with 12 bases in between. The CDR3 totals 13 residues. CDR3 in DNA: TGCGCCACCTCACAGGGACCTGGAAACACCATATATTTT. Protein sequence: CATSQGPGNTIYF.

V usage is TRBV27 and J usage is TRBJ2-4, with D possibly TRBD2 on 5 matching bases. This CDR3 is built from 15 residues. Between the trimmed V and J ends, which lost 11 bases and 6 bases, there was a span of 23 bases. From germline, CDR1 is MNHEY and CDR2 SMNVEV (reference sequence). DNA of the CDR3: TGTGCCGGGAGCGCCCTCAGAGGGAACTTAAACATTCAGTACTTC. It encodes CAGSALRGNLNIQYF.

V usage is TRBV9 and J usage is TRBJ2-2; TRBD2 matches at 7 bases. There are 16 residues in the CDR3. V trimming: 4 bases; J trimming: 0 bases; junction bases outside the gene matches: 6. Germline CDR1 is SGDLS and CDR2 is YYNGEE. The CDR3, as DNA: TGTGCCAGCAGCCCGAGCGGGGCGGCGAACACCGGGGAGCTGTTTTTT. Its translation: CASSPSGAANTGELFF.

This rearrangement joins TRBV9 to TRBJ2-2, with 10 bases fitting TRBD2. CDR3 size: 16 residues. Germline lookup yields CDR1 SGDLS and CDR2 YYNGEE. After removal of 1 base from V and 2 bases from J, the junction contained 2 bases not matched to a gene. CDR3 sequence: CASSVSGGVNTGELFF. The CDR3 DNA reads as TGTGCCAGCAGCGTAAGCGGGGGGGTTAACACCGGGGAGCTGTTTTTT. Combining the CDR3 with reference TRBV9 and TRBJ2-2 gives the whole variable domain DSGVTQTPKHLITATGQRVTLRCSPRSGDLSVYWYQQSLDQGLQFLIQYYNGEERAKGNILERFSAQQFPDLHSELNLSSLELGDSALYFCASSVSGGVNTGELFFGEGSRLTVL.

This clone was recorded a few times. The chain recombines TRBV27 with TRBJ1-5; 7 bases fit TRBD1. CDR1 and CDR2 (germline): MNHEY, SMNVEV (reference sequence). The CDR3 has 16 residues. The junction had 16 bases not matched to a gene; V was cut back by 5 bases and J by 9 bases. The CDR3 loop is CASSPITTGKLAPQHF. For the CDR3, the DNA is TGTGCCAGCAGTCCAATCACGACAGGGAAGCTTGCGCCCCAGCATTTT.

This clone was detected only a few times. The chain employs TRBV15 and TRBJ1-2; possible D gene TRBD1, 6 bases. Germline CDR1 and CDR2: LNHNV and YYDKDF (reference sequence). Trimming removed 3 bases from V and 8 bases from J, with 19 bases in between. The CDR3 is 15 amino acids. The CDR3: CATSRSTLTGLGYTF. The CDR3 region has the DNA TGTGCCACCAGCAGGTCCACCCTAACAGGGTTGGGCTACACCTTC.